This T cell receptor beta chain emerged from a study of CD8+ T cells in alopecia areata. About the study: Patients remained on tofacitinib for 6 to 18 months and then went 6 months without it. Study-level points and caveats: Especially in alopecia totalis/universalis, lesional scalp showed greater clonality than normal scalp did.

With respect to this clone: Its antigen is undetermined.

Extracted from the samples, RNA was reverse transcribed into cDNA to serve as the sequencing template. The table came from immunoSEQ multiplex PCR; TCRdb's copy has only in-frame clones and leaves some out. This table has around 300,000 clones, 60% appearing once. Stated treatment: oral pan-JAK inhibitor, 5-10 mg twice daily. From alopecia areata patients, lesional scalp punch biopsies and peripheral blood were collected. This receptor was taken from a human donor with alopecia areata. The sequencing here drew on CD4+ T cells sorted from blood, taken at week 52, from a patient treated with tofacitinib.

The CDR3 DNA sequence: TGTGCCAGCAGCGTGGAGGACAGCTCGAACACCGGGGAGCTGTTTTTT. Protein sequence: CASSVEDSSNTGELFF. The chain uses TRBV9 and TRBJ2-2; TRBD1 is a possible D gene (6 bases). This CDR3 has 16 residues. The V and J ends lost 2 bases and 0 bases respectively, with 11 bases between them. CDR1 is SGDLS and CDR2 is YYNGEE in the germline V gene.